These 20 T cell receptor beta chains came from one sample sequenced in a study of blood T cell repertoires in COVID-19. Assay used: immunoSEQ multiplex PCR; TCRdb lists only in-frame clones, some missing. The table lists some 250,000 clones, 70% to 90% of them singletons, with around 0.7% in the top ten. What was sequenced was peripheral blood. These receptor sequences come from a human donor in a cohort sampled during active COVID-19.

The chain combines TRBV5-1 with TRBJ2-7; 7 nucleotides match TRBD1. J was trimmed by 6 bases and V by 7 bases; bases with no gene match: 16. CDR3 length: 15 amino acids. Germline V gives CDR1 SGHRS, CDR2 YFSETQ. This CDR3 is CASRTTRGRIGEQYF. CDR3 coding DNA: TGCGCCAGCCGAACAACAAGGGGGCGCATTGGCGAGCAGTACTTC. The whole variable domain, filled in from reference TRBV5-1 and TRBJ2-7, reads KAGVTQTPRYLIKTRGQQVTLSCSPISGHRSVSWYQQTPGQGLQFLFEYFSETQRNKGNFPGRFSGRQFSNSRSEMNVSTLELGDSALYLCASRTTRGRIGEQYFGPGTRLTVT.

The chain has TRBV15 and TRBJ2-7; TRBD1 matches at 9 bases. The CDR3 runs to 17 residues. Germline lookup yields CDR1 LNHNV and CDR2 YYDKDF (reference sequence). V gave up 1 base and J gave up 2 bases; unmatched junction bases: 9. The CDR3 here is CATSRALQGQGTYEQYF. CDR3 in DNA: TGTGCCACCAGCAGAGCCCTCCAGGGACAGGGAACCTACGAGCAGTACTTC.

The chain joins TRBV27 to TRBJ1-2, with TRBD1 identical over 12 bases. The junction had 12 bases not matched to a gene; V was cut back by 4 bases and J by 0 bases. Germline V gene data show CDR1 as MNHEY and CDR2 as SMNVEV (reference sequence). The CDR3 has 19 amino acids. The CDR3 coding sequence is TGTGCCAGCAGTTCGAACCCCGCGGGACAGGGGGCCTCTAACTATGGCTACACCTTC. Residues: CASSSNPAGQGASNYGYTF.

This chain uses TRBV15 with TRBJ1-1, with D unclear. CDR3 length equals 14 residues. Trimming shortened V by 9 bases and J by 2 bases, and 16 bases separated the two germline ends. Germline lookup yields CDR1 LNHNV and CDR2 YYDKDF (reference sequence). CDR3 protein: CATSGEVQNTEAFF. CDR3 bases: TGTGCCACGAGCGGGGAGGTTCAAAACACTGAAGCTTTCTTT.

V and J are TRBV2 and TRBJ1-4, with TRBD1 matching 10 bases. The CDR3 has 14 amino acids. Germline lookup yields CDR1 SNHLY and CDR2 FYNNEI. V gave up 6 bases and J gave up 7 bases; unmatched junction bases: 5. The chain's CDR3 is CASRTDRGSEKLFF. In DNA form, the CDR3 reads TGTGCCAGCAGGACGGACAGGGGGAGTGAAAAACTGTTTTTT.

The CDR3 sequence is CASSPGSNSGANVLTF. The CDR3 region has the DNA TGTGCCAGCAGCCCCGGGAGCAACTCTGGGGCCAACGTCCTGACTTTC. The chain has TRBV11-3 and TRBJ2-6, with D perhaps TRBD2 (6 bases). The CDR3 loop spans 16 amino acids. Germline V gene data show CDR1 as SGHNT and CDR2 as YENEEA. Trimming cost V 5 bases and J 0 bases, with 11 bases left between them.

V gene TRBV6-6 combines with J gene TRBJ2-6, with D possibly being TRBD1 (6 bases). The V end lost 8 bases, the J end lost 2 bases, and 13 bases lay between the germline ends. CDR1 and CDR2 from the germline V gene are MNHNY and SVGAGI (reference sequence). The CDR3 length is 15 residues. CDR3 coding DNA: TGTGCCAGCGGGCTGGGGACAACTGGGGCCAACGTCCTGACTTTC. Residues: CASGLGTTGANVLTF.

V and J are TRBV28 and TRBJ1-3; TRBD1 is a possible D gene (6 bases). Germline-derived CDR1 and CDR2 are MDHEN and SYDVKM. The CDR3 has 15 amino acids. Trimming cost V 5 bases and J 4 bases, with 15 bases left between them. Here the CDR3 DNA reads TGTGCCAGCAGTCCCCTCGACAGGCGCGGAAACACCATATATTTT. Its protein is CASSPLDRRGNTIYF.

The CDR3 region is CASSLISPSFAQPQHF. In DNA form, the CDR3 reads TGTGCCAGCAGTTTAATATCCCCCAGTTTCGCCCAGCCCCAGCATTTT. The V gene is TRBV27, the J gene TRBJ1-5; D is undetermined. The CDR3 is 16 amino acids. CDR1 and CDR2 (germline): MNHEY, SMNVEV (reference sequence). The V gene lost 2 bases and the J gene lost 7 bases, with 18 bases spanning the gap.

The chain recombines TRBV4-3 with TRBJ1-1; D might be TRBD1 (5 bases). The CDR3 contains 15 residues. CDR1 and CDR2 (germline): LGHNA, YSLEER. Trimming removed 1 base at V and 0 bases at J, with 9 bases between. The DNA for the CDR3 is TGCGCCAGCAGCCAAGCCCAGGGATTGAACACTGAAGCTTTCTTT. Encoded protein: CASSQAQGLNTEAFF.

The DNA of the CDR3 is TGTGCCAGCAGCCAGAGGGGAGCAGGGAGGTTGGAGACCCAGTACTTC. Protein sequence: CASSQRGAGRLETQYF. The V gene is TRBV3-1 (or the pseudogene TRBV3-2), the J gene TRBJ2-5; TRBD2 might be the D (6 bases). The CDR3 spans 16 residues. The germline CDR1 and CDR2 sequences are LGHDT and YNNKEL (reference sequence). Trimming pared 3 bases from V and 5 bases from J, leaving 19 bases between.

The chain joins TRBV6-5 to TRBJ2-3; 11 bases align to TRBD2. There are 14 residues in the CDR3. The germline V gene encodes CDR1 MNHEY and CDR2 SVGAGI. J lost 6 bases, V lost 5 bases, and 4 bases had no gene match. CDR3 sequence (DNA): TGTGCCAGCAGTCTCCGGACTAGCGGGGATACGCAGTATTTT. Translated: CASSLRTSGDTQYF.

This clone has just a few counts. The J gene is TRBJ2-5, the V gene TRBV5-4, with 7 bases lining up with TRBD2. The CDR3 contains 13 residues. With 0 bases clipped from V and 4 bases from J, the junction kept 0 bases outside the gene matches. Germline V gene data show CDR1 as SGHNT and CDR2 as YYREEE (reference sequence). Written as DNA, the CDR3 is TGTGCCAGCAGCTTGGGCGGGGGAGAGACCCAGTACTTC. The encoded protein is CASSLGGGETQYF.

The V call is TRBV6-6, the J call TRBJ2-2; 9 bases match TRBD1. The CDR3 spans 15 residues. CDR1 is MNHNY and CDR2 is SVGAGI in the germline V gene (reference sequence). The J segment lost 10 bases and the V segment lost 0 bases, leaving 6 bases of the junction unmatched. The CDR3 region is CASSYSFNRGPELFF. CDR3 DNA: TGTGCCAGCAGTTACTCTTTTAACAGGGGGCCGGAGCTGTTTTTT.

CDR3 sequence reads: CASIGRLEDPYEQYF. DNA of the CDR3: TGTGCCAGCATAGGGAGATTAGAGGACCCCTACGAGCAGTACTTC. V and J are TRBV2 and TRBJ2-7; D may be TRBD2 (5 bases). The V gene's germline CDR1 is SNHLY and CDR2 FYNNEI. V lost 7 bases and J lost 2, with 18 bases in between. This CDR3 is 15 amino acids long.

The chain combines TRBV9 with TRBJ2-5; 7 nucleotides agree with TRBD1. CDR3 length equals 13 residues. J lost 5 bases, V lost 5 bases, and 6 bases had no gene match. Per the germline V gene, CDR1 is SGDLS and CDR2 is YYNGEE. The CDR3: CASSDRVLETQYF. CDR3 nucleotides: TGTGCCAGCAGTGACAGGGTACTGGAGACCCAGTACTTC. Full variable domain (remainder filled in from reference TRBV9 and TRBJ2-5): DSGVTQTPKHLITATGQRVTLRCSPRSGDLSVYWYQQSLDQGLQFLIQYYNGEERAKGNILERFSAQQFPDLHSELNLSSLELGDSALYFCASSDRVLETQYFGPGTRLLVL.

DNA of the CDR3: TGTGCCAGCAGTTTGGGGACATACAATGAGCAGTTCTTC. Amino acids: CASSLGTYNEQFF. V gene TRBV28 combines with J gene TRBJ2-1; the D gene is possibly TRBD1 (6 bases). The CDR3 has 13 residues. Trimming cost V 3 bases and J 4 bases, with 7 bases left between them. The germline gives CDR1 MDHEN, CDR2 SYDVKM.

The rearrangement joins TRBV2 to TRBJ1-2; D remains unclear. V lost 4 bases, J lost 3 bases, and 9 bases lay in between. This CDR3 has 13 residues. Germline CDR1 is SNHLY and CDR2 is FYNNEI. The CDR3 DNA reads as TGTGCCAGCAGTGCCGAAAAGCACTATGGCTACACCTTC. As protein: CASSAEKHYGYTF.

The chain links TRBV15 to TRBJ2-7; 10 nucleotides agree with TRBD2. The germline V gene has CDR1 LNHNV and CDR2 YYDKDF (reference sequence). The CDR3 consists of 16 residues. J lost 2 bases, V lost 1 base, and 5 bases had no gene match. The CDR3 reads CATSRGSGGPPYEQYF. The CDR3 DNA sequence: TGTGCCACCAGCAGAGGTAGCGGGGGGCCGCCCTACGAGCAGTACTTC.

V is TRBV5-1 and J is TRBJ2-3; 7 bases are a match to TRBD2. The CDR3 loop spans 15 amino acids. Germline trimming cut 5 bases from V and 4 bases from J; bases unmatched to any gene: 10. Germline V gene lookup returns CDR1 SGHRS and CDR2 YFSETQ. The CDR3 bases are TGCGCCAGCAGGCGGGCTAGCGGCCCCCCAGATACGCAGTATTTT. It specifies CASRRASGPPDTQYF.